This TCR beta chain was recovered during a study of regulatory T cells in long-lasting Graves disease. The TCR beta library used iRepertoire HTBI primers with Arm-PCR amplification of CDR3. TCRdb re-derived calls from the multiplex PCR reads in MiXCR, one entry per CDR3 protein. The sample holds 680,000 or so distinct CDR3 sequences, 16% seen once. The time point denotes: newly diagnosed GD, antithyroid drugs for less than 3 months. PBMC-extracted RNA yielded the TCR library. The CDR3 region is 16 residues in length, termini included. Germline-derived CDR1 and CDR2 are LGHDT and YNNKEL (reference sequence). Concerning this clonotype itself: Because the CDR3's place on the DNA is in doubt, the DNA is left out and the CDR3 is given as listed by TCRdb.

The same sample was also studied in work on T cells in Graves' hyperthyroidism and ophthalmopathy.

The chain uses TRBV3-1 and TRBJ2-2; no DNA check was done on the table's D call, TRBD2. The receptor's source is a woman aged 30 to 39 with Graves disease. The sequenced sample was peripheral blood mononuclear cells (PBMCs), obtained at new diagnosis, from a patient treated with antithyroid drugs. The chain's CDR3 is CASSQQVTSGVGSCFF.